Listed here are 17 T cell receptor beta chains from one sample, sequenced in a study of cytomegalovirus exposure and HLA in healthy donors. Amplification used 60 Vbeta primers and 13 Jbeta primers. TCRdb's table, derived via immunoSEQ multiplex PCR, lists solely in-frame clones and lacks some. The top ten hold about 2.5% of the sample, which has roughly 200,000 clones, approximately 85% seen once. The specimen sequenced was PBMCs. These receptors originate from a woman between 45 and 60 years old in good health and CMV-seronegative.

The chain couples TRBV15 to TRBJ2-1, with a tentative D call TRBD1 (5 bases). Trimming took 4 bases from V and 1 from J, leaving 14 bases between them. This CDR3 spans 16 amino acids. Per the germline V gene, CDR1 is LNHNV and CDR2 is YYDKDF (reference sequence). The CDR3 reads CATSKNRRESYNEQFF. Here the CDR3 DNA reads TGTGCCACCAGCAAGAATCGCAGGGAATCCTACAATGAGCAGTTCTTC.

Sample share makes this clone medium-sized. This chain connects TRBV15 to TRBJ1-4; TRBD1 aligns across 8 bases. Germline V gene lookup returns CDR1 LNHNV and CDR2 YYDKDF (reference sequence). J was trimmed by 8 bases and V by 0 bases; bases with no gene match: 5. The CDR3 loop spans 15 amino acids. CDR3 in DNA: TGTGCCACCAGCAGAGAAACAGGGGGTACGGAAAAACTGTTTTTT. Translated: CATSRETGGTEKLFF.

The rearrangement links TRBV6-6 to TRBJ2-5; 9 bases are shared with TRBD2. The CDR3 length is 14 residues. The J segment lost 2 bases and the V segment lost 5 bases, leaving 3 bases of the junction unmatched. The germline V gene encodes CDR1 MNHNY and CDR2 SVGAGI (reference sequence). For the CDR3, the DNA is TGTGCCAGCAGTCAGACTAGCGGACAAGAGACCCAGTACTTC. This sequence encodes CASSQTSGQETQYF.

The chain couples TRBV6-5 to TRBJ2-3, with 8 bases that match TRBD2. Germline V gene lookup returns CDR1 MNHEY and CDR2 SVGAGI. This CDR3 contains 15 residues. The ends lost 6 bases at V and 2 bases at J; junction bases unmatched: 7. The CDR3 nucleotides are TGTGCCAGCAGCCGACTAGCGAGCTCCACAGATACGCAGTATTTT. Protein: CASSRLASSTDTQYF.

Concerning this clone: The sample holds other DNA sequences that translate to the same CDR3. This chain joins TRBV15 and TRBJ2-5, with TRBD1 matching over 8 bases. The ends lost 3 bases at V and 5 bases at J; junction bases unmatched: 5. The CDR3 contains 14 residues. Germline loops: CDR1 LNHNV, CDR2 YYDKDF (reference sequence). This chain's CDR3 is CATSRDRARETQYF. The CDR3 DNA reads TGTGCCACCAGCAGGGACAGGGCACGGGAGACCCAGTACTTC.

The J gene is TRBJ2-7, the V gene TRBV5-1; the D gene is possibly TRBD1 (6 bases). The CDR3 covers 15 residues. Germline assignment: CDR1 SGHRS and CDR2 YFSETQ. V lost 2 bases to trimming and J lost 2 bases, with 14 bases between them. CDR3 residues: CASSFTRGTPYEQYF. The CDR3 DNA is TGCGCCAGCAGCTTCACCAGGGGTACCCCCTACGAGCAGTACTTC.

This chain uses TRBV7-2 with TRBJ2-6; D gene ambiguous. The CDR3 is 14 residues long. Deletions cut 3 bases from V and 4 bases from J, with 7 bases between. Germline loops: CDR1 SGHTA, CDR2 FQGNSA. CDR3 nucleotides: TGTGCCAGCAGCTTGCCGAGGGGGGCCAACGTCCTGACTTTC. Its translation is CASSLPRGANVLTF.

This sequence joins TRBV15 and TRBJ2-5, with D possibly TRBD2 on 5 matching bases. The J call may be wrong; the DNA end is better matched by TRBJ2-7. CDR1 LNHNV and CDR2 YYDKDF come from the germline V gene (reference sequence). This CDR3 contains 14 residues. The CDR3 loop is CATSRDAGSYEQYF. The CDR3 coding sequence is TGTGCCACCAGCAGAGATGCGGGCTCCTACGAGCAGTACTTC.

This clone appeared a single time. CDR3 sequence reads: CATSRGNRNYGYTF. The CDR3 DNA reads TGTGCCACCAGCAGAGGGAACAGAAACTATGGCTACACCTTC. The chain is built from TRBV15 and TRBJ1-2; D not certain. The V end was cut by 1 base, the J end by 2 bases, with 8 bases between. Germline V gene data show CDR1 as LNHNV and CDR2 as YYDKDF (reference sequence). This CDR3 has 14 amino acids.

This rearrangement joins TRBV4-1 to TRBJ1-2, with 10 bases matching TRBD1. Trimming took 3 bases from V and 1 from J; bases not matched to a gene: 5. This CDR3 has 16 residues. Germline V gives CDR1 MGHRA, CDR2 YSYEKL. The CDR3 spells CASSHFGTGVNYGYTF. The CDR3 region has the DNA TGCGCCAGCAGCCACTTCGGGACAGGGGTTAACTATGGCTACACCTTC.

The chain uses TRBV5-1 and TRBJ1-4; the match to TRBD1 covers 7 bases. The V and J ends lost 1 base and 5 bases, in that order; junction bases with no gene match: 5. Looked up from germline, CDR1 is SGHRS and CDR2 is YFSETQ. The CDR3 is 15 residues long. CDR3 nucleotide sequence: TGCGCCAGCAGCTTGCAGACAGGGAGGAATGAAAAACTGTTTTTT. Its protein product is CASSLQTGRNEKLFF.

The chain carries TRBV5-6 and TRBJ2-7; 9 positions agree with TRBD2. V gave up 0 bases and J gave up 3 bases; unmatched junction bases: 7. The CDR3 loop spans 16 amino acids. Germline assignment: CDR1 SGHDT and CDR2 YYEEEE. The CDR3 DNA follows: TGTGCCAGCAGCTTGGAGGTAGCGGGAGACAACTACGAGCAGTACTTC. Translated: CASSLEVAGDNYEQYF.

This chain joins TRBV7-8 and TRBJ2-5; TRBD2 is a possible D gene (6 bases). Germline V gives CDR1 SGHVS, CDR2 FQNEAQ. CDR3 length: 16 amino acids. Trimming removed 3 bases at V and 2 bases at J, with 16 bases between. The CDR3 region is CASSFTGTGDQETQYF. In DNA, the CDR3 is TGTGCCAGCAGCTTCACCGGGACGGGAGATCAAGAGACCCAGTACTTC.

Worth noting for this clone: The germline gene is not matched at one end of the junction; a read error may be the cause. The CDR3 loop reads CSSSLVPGAYEQYF. CDR3 nucleotide sequence: TGTTCCAGCAGCTTAGTACCGGGGGCCTACGAGCAGTACTTC. The chain combines TRBV7-9 with TRBJ2-7; tentatively, D is TRBD2 (6 bases). Germline-derived CDR1 and CDR2 are SEHNR and FQNEAQ (reference sequence). The CDR3 contains 14 residues.

The genes are TRBV6-1 and TRBJ2-2, with 12 bases matching TRBD2. The V gene end was trimmed by 5 bases and the J gene end by 7 bases; junction bases not matched to a gene: 5. The germline V gene encodes CDR1 MNHNS and CDR2 SASEGT. The CDR3 runs to 15 residues. DNA for the CDR3: TGTGCCAGCAGTTTCTGGACTAGCGGGAACGGGGAGCTGTTTTTT. As protein: CASSFWTSGNGELFF.

This clone was counted a few times. The V gene is TRBV28, the J gene TRBJ2-1; the match to TRBD2 covers 7 bases. CDR3 length equals 17 residues. Germline lookup yields CDR1 MDHEN and CDR2 SYDVKM. The V gene end was trimmed by 2 bases and the J gene end by 8 bases; junction bases not matched to a gene: 15. CDR3 in amino acids: CASSLGGRALLVDEQFF. Here the CDR3 DNA reads TGTGCCAGCAGTTTAGGAGGGAGGGCCCTCCTTGTAGATGAGCAGTTCTTC. Based on the CDR3 plus reference TRBV28 and TRBJ2-1, the full variable domain is DVKVTQSSRYLVKRTGEKVFLECVQDMDHENMFWYRQDPGLGLRLIYFSYDVKMKEKGDIPEGYSVSREKKERFSLILESASTNQTSMYLCASSLGGRALLVDEQFFGPGTRLTVL.

The chain couples TRBV2 to TRBJ1-5, with TRBD1 as a possible D gene (5 bases). This CDR3 spans 14 amino acids. V was cut by 5 bases and J by 11 bases, with 19 bases left in between. Germline CDR1 is SNHLY and CDR2 is FYNNEI. CDR3 nucleotides: TGTGCCAGCAGTCAGGGACTGCTAGAATGGTCCCAGCATTTT. Translation gives CASSQGLLEWSQHF.